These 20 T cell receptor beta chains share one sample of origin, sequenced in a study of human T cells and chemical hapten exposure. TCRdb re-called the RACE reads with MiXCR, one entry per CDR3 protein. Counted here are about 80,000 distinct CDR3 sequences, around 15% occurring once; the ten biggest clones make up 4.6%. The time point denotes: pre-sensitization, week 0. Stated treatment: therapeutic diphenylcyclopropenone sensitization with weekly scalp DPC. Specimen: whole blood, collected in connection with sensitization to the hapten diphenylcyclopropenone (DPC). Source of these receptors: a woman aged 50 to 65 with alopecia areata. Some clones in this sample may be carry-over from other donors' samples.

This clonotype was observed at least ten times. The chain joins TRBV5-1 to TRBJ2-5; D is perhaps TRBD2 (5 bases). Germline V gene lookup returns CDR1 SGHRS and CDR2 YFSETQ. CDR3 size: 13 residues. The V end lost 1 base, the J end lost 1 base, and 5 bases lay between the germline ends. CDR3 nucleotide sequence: TGCGCCAGCAGCTTGCGGGGCCAAGAGACCCAGTACTTC. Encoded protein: CASSLRGQETQYF.

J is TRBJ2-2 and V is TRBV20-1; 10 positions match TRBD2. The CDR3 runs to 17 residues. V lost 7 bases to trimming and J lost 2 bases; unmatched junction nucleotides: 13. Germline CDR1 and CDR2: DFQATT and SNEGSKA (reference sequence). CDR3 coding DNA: TGCAGTGTCCAGCCCCCTAGCGGGAGTGGTAACACCGGGGAGCTGTTTTTT. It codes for CSVQPPSGSGNTGELFF.

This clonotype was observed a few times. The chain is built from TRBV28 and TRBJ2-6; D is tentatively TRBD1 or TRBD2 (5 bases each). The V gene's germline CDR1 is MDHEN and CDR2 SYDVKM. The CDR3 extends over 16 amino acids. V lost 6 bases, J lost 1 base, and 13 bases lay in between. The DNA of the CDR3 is TGTGCCAGCAGGGGGACCGCAGGGTCTGGGGCCAACGTCCTGACTTTC. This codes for CASRGTAGSGANVLTF.

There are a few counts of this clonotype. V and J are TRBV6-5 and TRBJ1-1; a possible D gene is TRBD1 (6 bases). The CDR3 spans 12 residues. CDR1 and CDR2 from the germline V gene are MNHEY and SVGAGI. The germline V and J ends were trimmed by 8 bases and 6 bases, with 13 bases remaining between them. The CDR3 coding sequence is TGTGCCAGCGGAAACAGGGCAGCTGAAGCTTTCTTT. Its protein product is CASGNRAAEAFF.

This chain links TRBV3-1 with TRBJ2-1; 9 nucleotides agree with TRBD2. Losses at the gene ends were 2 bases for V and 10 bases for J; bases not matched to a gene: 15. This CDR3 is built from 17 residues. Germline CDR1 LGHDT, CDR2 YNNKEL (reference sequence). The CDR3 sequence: CASSQKAYSGRLGEQFF. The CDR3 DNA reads TGTGCCAGCAGCCAAAAAGCCTACAGCGGGAGGCTGGGGGAGCAGTTCTTC.

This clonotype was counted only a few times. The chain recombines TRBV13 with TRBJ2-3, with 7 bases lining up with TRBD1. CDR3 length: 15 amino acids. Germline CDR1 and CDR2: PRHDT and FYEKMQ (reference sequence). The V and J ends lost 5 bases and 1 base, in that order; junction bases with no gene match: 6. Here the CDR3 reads CASSPGGFGTDTQYF. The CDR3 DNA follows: TGTGCCAGCAGCCCAGGGGGATTTGGCACAGATACGCAGTATTTT.

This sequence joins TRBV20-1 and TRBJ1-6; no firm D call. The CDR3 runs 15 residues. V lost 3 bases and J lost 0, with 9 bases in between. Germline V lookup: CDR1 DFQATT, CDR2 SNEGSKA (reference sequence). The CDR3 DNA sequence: TGCAGTGCTAGTTCGTGGAGCTCCTATAATTCACCCCTCCACTTT. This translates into CSASSWSSYNSPLHF.

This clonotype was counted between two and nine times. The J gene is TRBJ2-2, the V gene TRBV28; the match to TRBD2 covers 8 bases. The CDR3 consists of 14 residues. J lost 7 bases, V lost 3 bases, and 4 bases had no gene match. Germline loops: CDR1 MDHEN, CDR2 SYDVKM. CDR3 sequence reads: CASSFSGKDGELFF. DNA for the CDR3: TGTGCCAGCAGTTTTAGCGGGAAGGACGGGGAGCTGTTTTTT.

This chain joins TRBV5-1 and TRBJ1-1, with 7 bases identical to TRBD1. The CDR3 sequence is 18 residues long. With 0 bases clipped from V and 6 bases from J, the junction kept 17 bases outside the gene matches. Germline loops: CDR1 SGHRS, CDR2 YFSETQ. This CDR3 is CASSLARGQFRGVAEAFF. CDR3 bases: TGCGCCAGCAGCTTGGCTAGGGGGCAGTTTAGAGGTGTTGCTGAAGCTTTCTTT.

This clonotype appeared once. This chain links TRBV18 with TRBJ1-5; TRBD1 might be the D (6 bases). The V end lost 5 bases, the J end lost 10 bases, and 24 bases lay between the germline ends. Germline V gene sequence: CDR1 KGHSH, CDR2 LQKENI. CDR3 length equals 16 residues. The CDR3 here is CASSFTGILNGHPQHF. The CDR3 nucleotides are TGTGCCAGCTCATTCACAGGGATCTTAAACGGCCACCCCCAGCATTTT.

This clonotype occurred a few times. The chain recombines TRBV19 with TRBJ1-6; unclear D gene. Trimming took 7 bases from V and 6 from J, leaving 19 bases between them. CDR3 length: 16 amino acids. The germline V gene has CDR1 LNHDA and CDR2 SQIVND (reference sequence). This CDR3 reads CASTRISGLANSPLHF. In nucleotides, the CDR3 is TGTGCCAGTACCCGCATCTCAGGACTCGCTAATTCACCCCTCCACTTT.

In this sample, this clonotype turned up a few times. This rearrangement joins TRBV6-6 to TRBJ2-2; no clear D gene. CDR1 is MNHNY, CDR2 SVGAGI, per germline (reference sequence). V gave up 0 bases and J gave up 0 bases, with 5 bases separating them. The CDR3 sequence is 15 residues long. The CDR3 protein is CASSYSGPNTGELFF. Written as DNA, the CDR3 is TGTGCCAGCAGTTACTCGGGCCCGAACACCGGGGAGCTGTTTTTT.

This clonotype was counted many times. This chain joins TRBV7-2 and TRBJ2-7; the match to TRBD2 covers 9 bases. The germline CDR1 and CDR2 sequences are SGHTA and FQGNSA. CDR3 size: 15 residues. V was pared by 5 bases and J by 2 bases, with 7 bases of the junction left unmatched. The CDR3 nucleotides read TGTGCCAGCAGCCTAGTGGCTAGCGGGACCTACGAGCAGTACTTC. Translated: CASSLVASGTYEQYF.

The CDR3 coding sequence is TGTGCCAGCAGCCGTCCCGGGACTAGCGGGAGTAATACGCAGTATTTT. This translates into CASSRPGTSGSNTQYF. The chain employs TRBV6-2 or TRBV6-3 and TRBJ2-3, with 14 bases that match TRBD2. J lost 7 bases, V lost 6 bases, and 9 bases had no gene match. Germline CDR1 and CDR2: MNHEY and SVGEGT. The CDR3 contains 16 residues.

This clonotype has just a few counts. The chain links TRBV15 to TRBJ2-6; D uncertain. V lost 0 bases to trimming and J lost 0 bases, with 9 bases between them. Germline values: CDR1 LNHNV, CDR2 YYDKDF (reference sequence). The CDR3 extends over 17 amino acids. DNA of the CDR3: TGTGCCACCAGCAGAGAAGTTGGCACCTCTGGGGCCAACGTCCTGACTTTC. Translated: CATSREVGTSGANVLTF. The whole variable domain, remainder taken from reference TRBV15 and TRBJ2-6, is DAMVIQNPRYQVTQFGKPVTLSCSQTLNHNVMYWYQQKSSQAPKLLFHYYDKDFNNEADTPDNFQSRRPNTSFCFLDIRSPGLGDTAMYLCATSREVGTSGANVLTFGAGSRLTVL.

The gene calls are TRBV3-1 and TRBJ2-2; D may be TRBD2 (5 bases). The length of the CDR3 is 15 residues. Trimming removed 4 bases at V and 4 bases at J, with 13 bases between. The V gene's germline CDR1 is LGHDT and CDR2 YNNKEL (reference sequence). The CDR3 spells CASSLWPRGTGELFF. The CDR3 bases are TGTGCCAGCAGCCTCTGGCCACGGGGCACCGGGGAGCTGTTTTTT.

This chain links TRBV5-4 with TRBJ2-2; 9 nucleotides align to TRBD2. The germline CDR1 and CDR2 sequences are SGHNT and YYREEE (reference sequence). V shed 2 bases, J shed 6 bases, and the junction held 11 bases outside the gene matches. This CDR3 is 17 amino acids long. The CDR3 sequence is CASSFDSGSSYAGELFF. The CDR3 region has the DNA TGTGCCAGCAGCTTTGATAGCGGGAGCAGCTATGCCGGGGAGCTGTTTTTT.

CDR3 amino acids: CASSLQTSLDIQYF. The CDR3 bases are TGTGCCAGCAGCTTACAGACAAGTTTGGACATTCAGTACTTC. The chain carries TRBV7-8 and TRBJ2-4, with unresolved D. The length of the CDR3 is 14 residues. CDR1 is SGHVS and CDR2 is FQNEAQ in the germline V gene. V was clipped by 2 bases and J by 8 bases, with 13 bases between them.

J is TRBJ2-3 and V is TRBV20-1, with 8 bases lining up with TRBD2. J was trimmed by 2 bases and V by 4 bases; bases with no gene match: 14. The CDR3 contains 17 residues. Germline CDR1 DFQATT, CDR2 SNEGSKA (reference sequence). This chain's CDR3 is CSATTGRAGESTDTQYF. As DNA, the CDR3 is TGCAGTGCTACAACGGGTAGAGCGGGAGAGTCCACAGATACGCAGTATTTT.

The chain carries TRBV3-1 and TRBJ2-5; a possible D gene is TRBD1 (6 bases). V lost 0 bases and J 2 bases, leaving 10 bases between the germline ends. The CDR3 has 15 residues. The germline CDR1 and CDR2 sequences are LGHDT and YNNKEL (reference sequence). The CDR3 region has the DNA TGTGCCAGCAGCCAAGATGCAGGGGTTCAAGAGACCCAGTACTTC. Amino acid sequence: CASSQDAGVQETQYF.